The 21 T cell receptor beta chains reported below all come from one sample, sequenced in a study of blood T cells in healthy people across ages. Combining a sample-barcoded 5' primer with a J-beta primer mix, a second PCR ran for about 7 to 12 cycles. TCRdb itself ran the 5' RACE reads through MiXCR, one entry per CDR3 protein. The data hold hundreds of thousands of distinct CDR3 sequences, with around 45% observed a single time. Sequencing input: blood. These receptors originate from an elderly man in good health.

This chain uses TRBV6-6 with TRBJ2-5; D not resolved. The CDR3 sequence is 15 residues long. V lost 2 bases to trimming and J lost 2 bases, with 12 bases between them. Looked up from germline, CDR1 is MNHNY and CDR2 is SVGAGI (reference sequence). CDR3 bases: TGTGCCAGCAGTTACAGGGAACTCAGACAAGAGACCCAGTACTTC. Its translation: CASSYRELRQETQYF.

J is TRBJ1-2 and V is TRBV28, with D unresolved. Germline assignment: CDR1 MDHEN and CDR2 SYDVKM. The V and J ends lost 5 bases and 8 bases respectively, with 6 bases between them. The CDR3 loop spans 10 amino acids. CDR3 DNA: TGTGCCAGCAGTCCAAAGGGCTACACCTTC. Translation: CASSPKGYTF.

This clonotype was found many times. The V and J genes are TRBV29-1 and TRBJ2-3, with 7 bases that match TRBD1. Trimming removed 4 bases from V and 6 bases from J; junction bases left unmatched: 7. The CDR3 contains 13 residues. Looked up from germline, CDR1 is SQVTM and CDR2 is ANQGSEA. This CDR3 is CSVGQGIKDTQYF. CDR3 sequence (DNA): TGCAGCGTTGGACAGGGCATCAAGGATACGCAGTATTTT.

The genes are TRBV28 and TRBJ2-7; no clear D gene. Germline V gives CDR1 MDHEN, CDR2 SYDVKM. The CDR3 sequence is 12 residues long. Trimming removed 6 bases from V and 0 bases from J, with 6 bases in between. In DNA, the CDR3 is TGTGCCAGCAGAACATACTCCTACGAGCAGTACTTC. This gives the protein CASRTYSYEQYF.

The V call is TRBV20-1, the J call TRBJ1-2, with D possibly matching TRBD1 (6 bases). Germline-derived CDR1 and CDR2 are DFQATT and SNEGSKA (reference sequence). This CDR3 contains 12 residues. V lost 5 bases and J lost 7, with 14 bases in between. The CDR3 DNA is TGCAGTGCTTATGACAGGACCACTGGCTACACCTTC. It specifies CSAYDRTTGYTF.

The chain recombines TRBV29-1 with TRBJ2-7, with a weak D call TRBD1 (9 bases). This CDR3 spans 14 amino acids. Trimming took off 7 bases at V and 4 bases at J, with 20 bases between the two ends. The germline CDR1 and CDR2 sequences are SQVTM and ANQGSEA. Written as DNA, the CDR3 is TGCAGCGCGTTCGGGGGGGACAGGGCGTACGAGCAGTACTTC. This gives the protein CSAFGGDRAYEQYF.

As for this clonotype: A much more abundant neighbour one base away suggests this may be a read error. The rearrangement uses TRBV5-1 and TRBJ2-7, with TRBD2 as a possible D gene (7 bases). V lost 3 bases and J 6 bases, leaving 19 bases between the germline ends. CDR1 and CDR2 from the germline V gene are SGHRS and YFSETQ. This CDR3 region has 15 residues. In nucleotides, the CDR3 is TGCGCCAGCAGCTGGATTCTAGCGGTCAGGGGCGAGCAGTACTTC. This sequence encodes CASSWILAVRGEQYF.

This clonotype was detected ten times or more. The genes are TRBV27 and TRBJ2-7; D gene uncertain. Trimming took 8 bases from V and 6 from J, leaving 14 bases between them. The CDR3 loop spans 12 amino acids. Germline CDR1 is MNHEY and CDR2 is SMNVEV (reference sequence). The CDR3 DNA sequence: TGTGCCAGCTTTGGGCTTCGTGGCGAGCAGTACTTC. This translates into CASFGLRGEQYF.

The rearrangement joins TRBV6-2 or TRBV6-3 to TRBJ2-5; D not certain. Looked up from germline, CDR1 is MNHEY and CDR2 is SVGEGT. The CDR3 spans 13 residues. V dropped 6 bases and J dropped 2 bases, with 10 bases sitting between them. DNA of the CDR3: TGTGCCAGCAGCCCCTTAAGTCAAGAGACCCAGTACTTC. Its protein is CASSPLSQETQYF.

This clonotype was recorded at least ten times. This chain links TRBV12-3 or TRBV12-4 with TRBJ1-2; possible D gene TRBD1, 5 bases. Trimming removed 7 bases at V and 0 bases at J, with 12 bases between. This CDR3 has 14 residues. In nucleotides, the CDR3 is TGTGCCAGCACCCCGACGGGACCTAACTATGGCTACACCTTC. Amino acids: CASTPTGPNYGYTF.

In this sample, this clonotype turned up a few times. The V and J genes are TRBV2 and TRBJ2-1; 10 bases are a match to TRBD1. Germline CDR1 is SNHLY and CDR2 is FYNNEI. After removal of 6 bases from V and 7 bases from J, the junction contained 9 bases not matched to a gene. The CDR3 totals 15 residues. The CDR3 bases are TGTGCCAGCAGGAGAGACAGGGGGCGAAGTAATGAGCAGTTCTTC. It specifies CASRRDRGRSNEQFF.

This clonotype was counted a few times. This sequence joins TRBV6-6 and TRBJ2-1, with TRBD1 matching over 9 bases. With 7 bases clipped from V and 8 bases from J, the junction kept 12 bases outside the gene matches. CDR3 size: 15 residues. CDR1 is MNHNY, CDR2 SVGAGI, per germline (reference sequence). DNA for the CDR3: TGTGCCAGCACCCCTGGGACAGGGACACGGGATGAGCAGTTCTTC. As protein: CASTPGTGTRDEQFF.

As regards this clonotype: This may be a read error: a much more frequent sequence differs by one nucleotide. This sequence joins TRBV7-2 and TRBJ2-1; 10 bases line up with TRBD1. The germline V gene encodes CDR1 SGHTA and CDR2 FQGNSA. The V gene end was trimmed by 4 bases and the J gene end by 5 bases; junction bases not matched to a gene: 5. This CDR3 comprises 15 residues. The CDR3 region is CASSSTGGGHNEQFF. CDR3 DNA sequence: TGTGCCAGCAGCTCGACAGGGGGCGGTCACAATGAGCAGTTCTTC. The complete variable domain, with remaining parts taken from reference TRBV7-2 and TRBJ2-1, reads GAGVSQSPSNKVTEKGKDVELRCDPISGHTALYWYRQSLGQGLEFLIYFQGNSAPDKSGLPSDRFSAERTGGSVSTLTIQRTQQEDSAVYLCASSSTGGGHNEQFFGPGTRLTVL.

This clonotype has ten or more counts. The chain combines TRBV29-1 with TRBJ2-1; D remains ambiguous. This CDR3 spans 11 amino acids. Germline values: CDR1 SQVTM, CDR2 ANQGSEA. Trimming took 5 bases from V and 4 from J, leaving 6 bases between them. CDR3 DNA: TGCAGCGTTATCGCGTACAATGAGCAGTTCTTC. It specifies CSVIAYNEQFF.

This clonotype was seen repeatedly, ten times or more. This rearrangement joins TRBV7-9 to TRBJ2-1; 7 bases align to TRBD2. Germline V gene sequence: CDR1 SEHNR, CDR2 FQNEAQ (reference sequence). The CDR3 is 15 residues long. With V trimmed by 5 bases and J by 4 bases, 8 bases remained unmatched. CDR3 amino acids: CASSIRAGEYNEQFF. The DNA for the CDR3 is TGTGCCAGCAGCATTCGGGCGGGAGAATACAATGAGCAGTTCTTC.

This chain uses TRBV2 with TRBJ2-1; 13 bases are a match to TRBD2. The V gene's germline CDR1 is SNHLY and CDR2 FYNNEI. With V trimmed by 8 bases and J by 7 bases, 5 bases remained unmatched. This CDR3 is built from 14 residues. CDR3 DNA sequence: TGTGCCAGCCGGGGGGGACTAGCGGGAAATGAGCAGTTCTTC. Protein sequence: CASRGGLAGNEQFF.

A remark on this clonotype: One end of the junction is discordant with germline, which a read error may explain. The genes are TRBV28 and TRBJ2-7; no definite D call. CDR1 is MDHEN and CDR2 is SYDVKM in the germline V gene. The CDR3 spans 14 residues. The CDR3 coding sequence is TGTACCAGCAGTTCAAGGTTGGGAAACTACGAGCAGTACTTC. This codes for CTSSSRLGNYEQYF.

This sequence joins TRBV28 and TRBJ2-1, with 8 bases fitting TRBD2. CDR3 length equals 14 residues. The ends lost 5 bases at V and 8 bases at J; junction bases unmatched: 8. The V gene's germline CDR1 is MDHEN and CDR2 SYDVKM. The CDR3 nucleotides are TGTGCCAGCAGTAGCGGGAGTTTAGACGATGAGCAGTTCTTC. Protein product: CASSSGSLDDEQFF. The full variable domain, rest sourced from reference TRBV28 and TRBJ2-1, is DVKVTQSSRYLVKRTGEKVFLECVQDMDHENMFWYRQDPGLGLRLIYFSYDVKMKEKGDIPEGYSVSREKKERFSLILESASTNQTSMYLCASSSGSLDDEQFFGPGTRLTVL.

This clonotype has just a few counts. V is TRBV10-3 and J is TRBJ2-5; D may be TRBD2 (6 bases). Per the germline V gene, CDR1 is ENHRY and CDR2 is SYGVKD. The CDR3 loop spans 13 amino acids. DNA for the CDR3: TGTGCAGCTACGGGGGAACTCCAAGAGACCCAGTACTTC. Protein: CAATGELQETQYF.

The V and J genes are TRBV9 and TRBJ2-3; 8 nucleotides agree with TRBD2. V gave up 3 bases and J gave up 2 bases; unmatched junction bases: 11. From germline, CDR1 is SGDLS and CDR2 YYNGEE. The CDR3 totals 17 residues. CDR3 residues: CASSGNRSGTTTDTQYF. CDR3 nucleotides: TGTGCCAGCAGCGGGAACCGTAGCGGGACAACCACAGATACGCAGTATTTT. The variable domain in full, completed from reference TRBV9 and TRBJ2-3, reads DSGVTQTPKHLITATGQRVTLRCSPRSGDLSVYWYQQSLDQGLQFLIQYYNGEERAKGNILERFSAQQFPDLHSELNLSSLELGDSALYFCASSGNRSGTTTDTQYFGPGTRLTVL.

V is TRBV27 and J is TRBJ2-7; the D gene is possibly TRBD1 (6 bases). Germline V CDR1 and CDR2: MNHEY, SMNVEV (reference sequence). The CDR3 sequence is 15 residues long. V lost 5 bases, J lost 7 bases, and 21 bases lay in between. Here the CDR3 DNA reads TGTGCCAGCAGTCTTAACCCTAGTGGGGGCGGGGAGCAGTACTTC. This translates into CASSLNPSGGGEQYF.